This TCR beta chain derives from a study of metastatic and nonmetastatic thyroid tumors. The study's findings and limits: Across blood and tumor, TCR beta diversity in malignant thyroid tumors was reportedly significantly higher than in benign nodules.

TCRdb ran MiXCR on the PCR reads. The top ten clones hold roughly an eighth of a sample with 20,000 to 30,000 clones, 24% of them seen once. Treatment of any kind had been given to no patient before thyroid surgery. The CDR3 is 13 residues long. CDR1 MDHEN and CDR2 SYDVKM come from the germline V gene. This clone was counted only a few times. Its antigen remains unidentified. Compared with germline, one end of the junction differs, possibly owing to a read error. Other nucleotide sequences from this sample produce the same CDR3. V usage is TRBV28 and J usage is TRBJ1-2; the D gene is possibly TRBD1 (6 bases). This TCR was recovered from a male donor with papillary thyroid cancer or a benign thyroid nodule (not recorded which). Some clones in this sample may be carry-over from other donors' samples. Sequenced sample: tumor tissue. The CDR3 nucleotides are TGTGCCAGCAGTCCTGGGACAAACTACGGCTACACCTTC. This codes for CASSPGTNYGYTF.